This passage covers 22 T cell receptor beta chains from one sample sequenced in a study of CD8 T cells in Susac syndrome. Reverse transcription of roughly 0.5 to 1 ug RNA was performed with random hexamers. TCRdb passed the immunoSEQ multiplex PCR reads through MiXCR, listing each CDR3 protein once. The repertoire has 170,000 or so distinct CDR3 sequences, under 95% of them found once; the top ten carry roughly 0.11%. The sample consisted of CD4+ T cells from PBMCs. The receptor source for this set is a human donor with Susac syndrome.

This chain connects TRBV30 to TRBJ1-2, with no clear D. Germline V gene sequence: CDR1 GTSNPN, CDR2 SVGIG (reference sequence). This CDR3 region has 13 residues. Between the trimmed V and J ends, which lost 0 bases and 2 bases, there was a span of 7 bases. CDR3 bases: TGTGCCTGGAGTGTGGATAAGAACTATGGCTACACCTTC. It translates to CAWSVDKNYGYTF.

The V gene is TRBV7-2, the J gene TRBJ2-3; D possibly corresponds to TRBD1 (7 bases). Germline V gives CDR1 SGHTA, CDR2 FQGNSA. The CDR3 is made up of 12 amino acids. V lost 6 bases and J lost 8, with 12 bases in between. CDR3 region: CASRPQGGTQYF. CDR3 DNA: TGTGCCAGCAGACCCCAGGGGGGTACGCAGTATTTT.

The chain links TRBV7-8 to TRBJ2-2, with D unclear. Germline V lookup: CDR1 SGHVS, CDR2 FQNEAQ. The CDR3 is made up of 15 amino acids. Trimming left V 5 bases short and J 4 bases short, with 14 bases between. The CDR3 DNA reads TGTGCCAGCAGCCCGGACCCACAGATCACCGGGGAGCTGTTTTTT. This codes for CASSPDPQITGELFF.

The J gene is TRBJ1-5, the V gene TRBV5-6; D is unclear. V dropped 1 base and J dropped 5 bases, with 16 bases sitting between them. CDR1 is SGHDT and CDR2 is YYEEEE in the germline V gene. The CDR3 has 16 amino acids. CDR3 protein: CASSLLSTLRDQPQHF. Written as DNA, the CDR3 is TGTGCCAGCAGCTTGCTGTCGACTCTGCGGGATCAGCCCCAGCATTTT. The full variable domain, in which reference TRBV5-6 and TRBJ1-5 provide the parts outside the CDR3, is DAGVTQSPTHLIKTRGQQVTLRCSPKSGHDTVSWYQQALGQGPQFIFQYYEEEERQRGNFPDRFSGHQFPNYSSELNVNALLLGDSALYLCASSLLSTLRDQPQHFGDGTRLSIL.

The chain employs TRBV20-1 and TRBJ2-5; possible D gene TRBD2, 6 bases. The CDR3 has 12 residues. CDR1 DFQATT and CDR2 SNEGSKA come from the germline V gene (reference sequence). DNA of the CDR3: TGCAGCGGACTCCCCGGAGGGGAGACCCAGTACTTC. Its protein product is CSGLPGGETQYF.

This chain joins TRBV20-1 and TRBJ2-7; D is possibly TRBD1 or TRBD2 (5 bases each). The CDR3 consists of 15 residues. V gave up 6 bases and J gave up 5 bases, with 23 bases separating them. Germline CDR1 is DFQATT and CDR2 is SNEGSKA (reference sequence). The CDR3 region is CSAAPWGYLTNEQYF. For the CDR3, the DNA is TGCAGTGCAGCCCCGTGGGGGTATTTGACAAACGAGCAGTACTTC.

J is TRBJ2-7 and V is TRBV28, with D possibly matching TRBD2 (5 bases). V dropped 5 bases and J dropped 3 bases, with 14 bases sitting between them. The CDR3 totals 14 residues. The germline V gene has CDR1 MDHEN and CDR2 SYDVKM. CDR3: CASSLAQDRYEQYF. In DNA form, the CDR3 reads TGTGCCAGCAGTCTAGCCCAGGACCGCTACGAGCAGTACTTC.

CDR3 coding DNA: TGTGCCAGCAGTTCTAGGGGGCTCGGGACAGCTCTTTGGACCCAGCATTTT. This sequence encodes CASSSRGLGTALWTQHF. This chain uses TRBV6-2 or TRBV6-3 with TRBJ1-5; 7 positions agree with TRBD1. The V and J ends lost 4 bases and 11 bases, in that order; junction bases with no gene match: 20. The CDR3 is made up of 17 amino acids. Germline lookup yields CDR1 MNHEY and CDR2 SVGEGT.

The chain joins TRBV9 to TRBJ1-2, with D tentatively TRBD1 (5 bases). Trimming removed 0 bases at V and 6 bases at J, with 12 bases between. Germline assignment: CDR1 SGDLS and CDR2 YYNGEE. This CDR3 region has 14 residues. CDR3 coding DNA: TGTGCCAGCAGCGTAGATCCAGGGAGGGATGGCTACACCTTC. Translating gives CASSVDPGRDGYTF.

The chain links TRBV9 to TRBJ2-1; TRBD1 or TRBD2 may be the D gene (5 bases each). Germline CDR1 and CDR2: SGDLS and YYNGEE. V lost 0 bases and J lost 5, with 15 bases in between. This CDR3 comprises 16 residues. DNA for the CDR3: TGTGCCAGCAGCGTAGAAGGGACCCAGGCACACAATGAGCAGTTCTTC. This sequence encodes CASSVEGTQAHNEQFF.

The CDR3 nucleotides are TGCAGTGTGGGAAAAACGGTGAACACTGAAGCTTTCTTT. As protein: CSVGKTVNTEAFF. This chain connects TRBV20-1 to TRBJ1-1; unclear D gene. There are 13 residues in the CDR3. Germline V gene lookup returns CDR1 DFQATT and CDR2 SNEGSKA (reference sequence). The V and J ends lost 7 bases and 0 bases respectively, with 12 bases between them.

The CDR3 spells CASSLGVSGTYEQYF. The CDR3 nucleotides read TGTGCCAGCAGCTTAGGGGTCTCCGGGACCTACGAGCAGTACTTC. This chain joins TRBV7-9 and TRBJ2-7, with D perhaps TRBD2 (5 bases). This CDR3 contains 15 residues. Trimming left V 1 base short and J 2 bases short, with 12 bases between. Germline V lookup: CDR1 SEHNR, CDR2 FQNEAQ (reference sequence).

The chain joins TRBV9 to TRBJ2-5, with D possibly being TRBD1 (6 bases). Between the trimmed V and J ends, which lost 3 bases and 2 bases, there was a span of 8 bases. Germline V CDR1 and CDR2: SGDLS, YYNGEE. This CDR3 region has 13 residues. The CDR3 region has the DNA TGTGCCAGCAGCGGACAGGTTCAAGAGACCCAGTACTTC. Protein product: CASSGQVQETQYF.

J is TRBJ1-1 and V is TRBV20-1; D is ambiguous. The CDR3 spans 12 residues. V was clipped by 5 bases and J by 1 base, with 8 bases between them. Germline loops: CDR1 DFQATT, CDR2 SNEGSKA (reference sequence). The CDR3 loop is CSARPWNTEAFF. CDR3 nucleotides: TGCAGTGCTCGGCCATGGAACACTGAAGCTTTCTTT.

This clonotype was picked up one time. The chain couples TRBV6-1 to TRBJ1-1, with unresolved D. Trimming cost V 3 bases and J 0 bases, with 14 bases left between them. The length of the CDR3 is 16 residues. Looked up from germline, CDR1 is MNHNS and CDR2 is SASEGT. CDR3 amino acids: CASSDLPPTMNTEAFF. The CDR3 bases are TGTGCCAGCAGTGATTTACCGCCGACTATGAACACTGAAGCTTTCTTT.

This chain links TRBV20-1 with TRBJ1-2; TRBD1 might be the D (6 bases). The CDR3 is made up of 14 amino acids. Germline V CDR1 and CDR2: DFQATT, SNEGSKA (reference sequence). V shed 2 bases and J shed 3 bases, with 13 bases lying between them. CDR3 DNA sequence: TGCAGTGCTAGACCCCAGGGGAGGGACTATGGCTACACCTTC. This codes for CSARPQGRDYGYTF.

V is TRBV6-2 or TRBV6-3 and J is TRBJ1-1; TRBD1 might be the D (5 bases). V dropped 0 bases and J dropped 1 base, with 9 bases sitting between them. This CDR3 region has 15 residues. Looked up from germline, CDR1 is MNHEY and CDR2 is SVGEGT. The CDR3: CASSYSQGSNTEAFF. The CDR3 DNA follows: TGTGCCAGCAGTTACTCGCAGGGATCGAACACTGAAGCTTTCTTT.

The chain couples TRBV4-2 to TRBJ1-2; a weak D match, TRBD1 (5 bases). In germline, CDR1 is LGHNA, CDR2 YNFKEQ. The CDR3 contains 15 residues. The V gene lost 4 bases and the J gene lost 10 bases, with 22 bases spanning the gap. The CDR3 sequence is CASSLGRGQGEAYTF. CDR3 bases: TGTGCCAGCAGCCTCGGACGGGGCCAGGGCGAGGCCTACACCTTC.

Only one count was recorded for this clonotype. The rearrangement uses TRBV12-3 or TRBV12-4 and TRBJ2-7; D may match TRBD1 or TRBD2 (6 bases each). The ends were cut back, 5 bases at V and 3 bases at J, with 14 bases in the middle. The CDR3 has 14 residues. CDR3 sequence reads: CASSPGGGLYEQYF. CDR3 DNA sequence: TGTGCCAGCAGTCCCGGAGGGGGGCTCTACGAGCAGTACTTC.

V and J are TRBV20-1 and TRBJ1-6; D is undetermined. Trimming took off 6 bases at V and 3 bases at J, with 12 bases between the two ends. Germline values: CDR1 DFQATT, CDR2 SNEGSKA (reference sequence). The CDR3 contains 14 residues. The CDR3 region is CSAVTGNYNSPLHF. The DNA of the CDR3 is TGCAGTGCCGTAACCGGGAACTATAATTCACCCCTCCACTTT.

The gene calls are TRBV18 and TRBJ1-2, with no clear D. This CDR3 contains 15 residues. Germline V gene data show CDR1 as KGHSH and CDR2 as LQKENI. Trimming removed 0 bases at V and 2 bases at J, with 10 bases between. The chain's CDR3 is CASSPPTGWNYGYTF. The CDR3 nucleotides read TGTGCCAGCTCACCACCGACCGGATGGAACTATGGCTACACCTTC.

The chain joins TRBV5-1 to TRBJ1-1, with TRBD1 identical over 9 bases. Germline V gene lookup returns CDR1 SGHRS and CDR2 YFSETQ. With V trimmed by 2 bases and J by 5 bases, 10 bases remained unmatched. The CDR3 is 16 residues long. The CDR3 loop is CASSLNPTGGGTEAFF. In DNA, the CDR3 is TGCGCCAGCAGCTTAAACCCGACAGGGGGAGGTACTGAAGCTTTCTTT.